This paragraph reports one TCR beta chain. Original analysis: From reference gene primer amplification, estimates of nucleated cell counts were derived. The data were produced by immunoSEQ multiplex PCR, yet TCRdb's version contains in-frame clones alone and is incomplete. The V and J calls and clone size are taken from that table; D and trimming were inferred from the DNA. The sample yields 54,000 or so clones, 70% to 85% seen once. The data derive from a study of blood T cell repertoires in COVID-19. As for the study in general: T cells, B-cell-depleted T cells, or PBMCs provided the cDNA or gDNA that served as material.

Germline values: CDR1 LGHNA, CDR2 YSLEER. V lost 9 bases and J lost 4; bases outside the gene matches: 4. The CDR3 extends over 13 amino acids. V is TRBV4-3 and J is TRBJ1-1, with 11 bases aligning to TRBD1. This TCR was sampled from a man aged 80 or over with COVID-19, enrolled during active disease. The sequenced material came from peripheral blood. The DNA of the CDR3 is TGCGCCAGTCAAGGACAGGGGGCCACTGAAGCTTTCTTT. Translation gives CASQGQGATEAFF.